Following are 14 T cell receptor beta chains from one sample sequenced in a study of blood T cell repertoires in COVID-19. TCRdb's table, derived via immunoSEQ multiplex PCR, lists solely in-frame clones and lacks some. The sample holds some 180,000 clones, nearly 90% seen once. The sample comprised peripheral blood. Receptor source: a man aged 60 to 75 with active or convalescent COVID-19.

This chain's CDR3 is CASSEVRGLSSYNEQFF. CDR3 DNA: TGTGCCAGCAGTGAAGTAAGGGGGCTCAGCTCCTACAATGAGCAGTTCTTC. The chain joins TRBV2 to TRBJ2-1; 7 bases are a match to TRBD1. Germline V CDR1 and CDR2: SNHLY, FYNNEI. With V trimmed by 1 base and J by 0 bases, 6 bases remained unmatched. The CDR3 is 17 residues long.

DNA for the CDR3: TGTGCCACCAGCAGAGATGCCGGGGACGAGCAGTACTTC. This translates into CATSRDAGDEQYF. The chain combines TRBV15 with TRBJ2-7, with D possibly matching TRBD2 (5 bases). Trimming removed 0 bases at V and 5 bases at J, with 8 bases between. The CDR3 has 13 amino acids. CDR1 is LNHNV, CDR2 YYDKDF, per germline (reference sequence).

V usage is TRBV6-6 and J usage is TRBJ2-7; 8 bases align to TRBD1. The CDR3 is made up of 14 amino acids. Losses at the gene ends were 2 bases for V and 3 bases for J; bases not matched to a gene: 3. The germline V gene encodes CDR1 MNHNY and CDR2 SVGAGI (reference sequence). This CDR3 reads CASSYLQGDYEQYF. The CDR3 DNA reads as TGTGCCAGCAGTTACCTACAGGGGGACTACGAGCAGTACTTC.

The chain links TRBV7-9 to TRBJ2-3; tentatively, D is TRBD2 (7 bases). Deletions cut 11 bases from V and 2 bases from J, with 17 bases between. The germline CDR1 and CDR2 sequences are SEHNR and FQNEAQ (reference sequence). The CDR3 spans 14 residues. This CDR3 is CADGRGQDTDTQYF. The CDR3 nucleotides are TGTGCCGACGGGCGGGGGCAGGACACAGATACGCAGTATTTT.

The chain has TRBV27 and TRBJ1-2; no firm D call. CDR1 and CDR2 (germline): MNHEY, SMNVEV (reference sequence). The CDR3 is made up of 13 amino acids. The V end lost 3 bases, the J end lost 5 bases, and 10 bases lay between the germline ends. The chain's CDR3 is CASSFSAGYGYTF. The CDR3, as DNA: TGTGCCAGCAGTTTCTCGGCGGGATATGGCTACACCTTC.

J is TRBJ1-6 and V is TRBV10-3; TRBD1 might be the D (5 bases). Trimming pared 6 bases from V and 0 bases from J, leaving 9 bases between. CDR1 ENHRY and CDR2 SYGVKD come from the germline V gene. This CDR3 is built from 15 residues. The CDR3 coding sequence is TGTGCCATCAGCGGGACTAGCTCCTATAATTCACCCCTCCACTTT. It is translated as CAISGTSSYNSPLHF.

The V call is TRBV18, the J call TRBJ1-1, with TRBD1 as a possible D gene (6 bases). The CDR3 extends over 15 amino acids. The ends were cut back, 1 base at V and 4 bases at J, with 13 bases in the middle. Germline loops: CDR1 KGHSH, CDR2 LQKENI. The CDR3 sequence: CASSPRGRLGTEAFF. CDR3 coding DNA: TGTGCCAGCTCACCACGGGGGCGGTTGGGCACTGAAGCTTTCTTT.

The chain joins TRBV2 to TRBJ1-4; D is unclear. V shed 4 bases and J shed 0 bases, with 12 bases lying between them. The CDR3 has 16 residues. Germline loops: CDR1 SNHLY, CDR2 FYNNEI. The CDR3 sequence is CASSATGGATNEKLFF. The CDR3 DNA sequence: TGTGCCAGCAGTGCAACGGGTGGAGCAACTAATGAAAAACTGTTTTTT. Using reference TRBV2 and TRBJ1-4 for the parts outside the CDR3, the full variable domain is EPEVTQTPSHQVTQMGQEVILRCVPISNHLYFYWYRQILGQKVEFLVSFYNNEISEKSEIFDDQFSVERPDGSNFTLKIRSTKLEDSAMYFCASSATGGATNEKLFFGSGTQLSVL.

The V and J genes are TRBV9 and TRBJ2-3, with 14 positions matching TRBD2. From germline, CDR1 is SGDLS and CDR2 YYNGEE. Trimming cost V 4 bases and J 2 bases; bases outside gene matches: 12. This CDR3 is 19 amino acids long. The CDR3 bases are TGTGCCAGCAGCCGCGAACCGGGACTAGCGGGGGTCTCCACAGATACGCAGTATTTT. Its protein is CASSREPGLAGVSTDTQYF.

V and J are TRBV11-3 and TRBJ2-2, with TRBD1 matching over 7 bases. The CDR3 is 15 amino acids. In germline, CDR1 is SGHNT, CDR2 YENEEA. The trim removed 5 bases at V and 4 bases at J, leaving 7 bases unmatched. The CDR3 sequence: CASSLRQGTTGELFF. CDR3 coding DNA: TGTGCCAGCAGCCTACGACAGGGAACCACCGGGGAGCTGTTTTTT.

V and J are TRBV7-3 and TRBJ1-1; 10 bases align to TRBD1. This CDR3 region has 15 residues. V shed 5 bases, J shed 5 bases, and the junction held 8 bases outside the gene matches. From germline, CDR1 is SGHTA and CDR2 FQGTGA. DNA for the CDR3: TGTGCCAGCAGCCTCGGACAGGGGGAGGGTACTGAAGCTTTCTTT. Translated: CASSLGQGEGTEAFF. Looking up the rest from reference TRBV7-3 and TRBJ1-1 gives the full variable domain: GAGVSQTPSNKVTEKGKYVELRCDPISGHTALYWYRQSLGQGPEFLIYFQGTGAADDSGLPNDRFFAVRPEGSVSTLKIQRTERGDSAVYLCASSLGQGEGTEAFFGQGTRLTVV.

V gene TRBV6-2 or TRBV6-3 combines with J gene TRBJ2-4; possible D gene TRBD1, 6 bases. V was cut by 2 bases and J by 10 bases, with 12 bases left in between. The length of the CDR3 is 13 residues. Germline V gives CDR1 MNHEY, CDR2 SVGEGT. CDR3 nucleotides: TGTGCCAGCAGTTACGGGCAAACAGGGATTCAGTACTTC. Amino acid sequence: CASSYGQTGIQYF.

This rearrangement joins TRBV20-1 to TRBJ1-1, with D possibly being TRBD1 (5 bases). Trimming took off 3 bases at V and 11 bases at J, with 10 bases between the two ends. Per germline, CDR1 DFQATT and CDR2 SNEGSKA (reference sequence). CDR3 length equals 10 residues. CDR3 sequence reads: CSASLGQAFF. In DNA, the CDR3 is TGCAGTGCTAGTCTGGGGCAGGCTTTCTTT.

The chain joins TRBV5-1 to TRBJ1-1, with TRBD1 as a possible D gene (5 bases). V was pared by 4 bases and J by 8 bases, with 12 bases between. Germline V gives CDR1 SGHRS, CDR2 YFSETQ. The CDR3 loop spans 12 amino acids. Here the CDR3 DNA reads TGCGCCAGCAGCGTTGACAGTTTAGAAGCTTTCTTT. Translated, it gives CASSVDSLEAFF.